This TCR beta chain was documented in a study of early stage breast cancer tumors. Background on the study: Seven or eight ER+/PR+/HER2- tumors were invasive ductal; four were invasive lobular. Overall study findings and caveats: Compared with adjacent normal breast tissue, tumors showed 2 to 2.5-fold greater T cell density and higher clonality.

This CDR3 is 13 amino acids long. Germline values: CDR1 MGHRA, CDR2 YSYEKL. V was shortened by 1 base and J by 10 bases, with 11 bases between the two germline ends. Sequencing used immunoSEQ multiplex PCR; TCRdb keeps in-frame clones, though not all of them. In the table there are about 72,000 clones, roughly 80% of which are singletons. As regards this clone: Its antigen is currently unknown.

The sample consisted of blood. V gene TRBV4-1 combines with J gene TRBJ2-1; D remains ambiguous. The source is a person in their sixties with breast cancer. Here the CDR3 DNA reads TGCGCCAGCAGCCAAGTCCTTGGCCGGGAGCAGTTCTTC. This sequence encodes CASSQVLGREQFF.